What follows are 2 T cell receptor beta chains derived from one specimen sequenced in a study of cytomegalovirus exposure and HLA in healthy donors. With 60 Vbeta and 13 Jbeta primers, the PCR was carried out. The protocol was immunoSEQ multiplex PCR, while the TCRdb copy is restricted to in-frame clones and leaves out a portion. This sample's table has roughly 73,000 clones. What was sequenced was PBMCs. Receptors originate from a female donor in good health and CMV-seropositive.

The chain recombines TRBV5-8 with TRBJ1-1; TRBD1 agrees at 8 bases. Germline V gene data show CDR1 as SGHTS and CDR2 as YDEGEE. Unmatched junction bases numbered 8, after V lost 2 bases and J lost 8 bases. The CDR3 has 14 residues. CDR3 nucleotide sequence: TGTGCCAGCAGCTTTACTACTACAGGGGGAGAAGCTTTCTTT. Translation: CASSFTTTGGEAFF.

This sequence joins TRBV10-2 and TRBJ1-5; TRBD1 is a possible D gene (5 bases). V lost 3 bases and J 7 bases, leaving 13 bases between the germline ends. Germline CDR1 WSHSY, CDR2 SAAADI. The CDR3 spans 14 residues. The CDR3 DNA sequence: TGCGCCAGCAGTGAAAGCAGGGAGGTACAGCCCCAGCATTTT. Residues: CASSESREVQPQHF.